Presented here are 4 T cell receptor beta chains from one specimen sequenced in a study of cytomegalovirus exposure and HLA in healthy donors (TCRdb year 2017). The library was prepared using the immunoSEQ multiplex PCR assay. For the multiplex PCR, a mixture combining 60 forward primers for TCR Vbeta segments and 13 reverse primers for TCR Jbeta segments was used. The immuneACCESS repertoire file appears here via TCRdb, limited to in-frame rearrangements. These files lack a portion of the clones; in checked studies, under half of the deficit traces to unresolved V genes, and the cause of the others is not known. This sample is represented by 200,000 to 300,000 clones; 70% to 90% of them were singletons. The top ten clones comprise about 0.25% of the sample. Material for sequencing was PBMCs. All receptors derive from a girl aged 2 to 10 in good health and CMV-seronegative.

The chain carries TRBV6-5 and TRBJ1-4, with TRBD1 identical over 9 bases. The length of the CDR3 is 14 residues. The germline CDR1 and CDR2 sequences are MNHEY and SVGAGI. The J segment lost 7 bases and the V segment lost 6 bases, leaving 6 bases of the junction unmatched. The CDR3 DNA reads as TGTGCCAGCAGCGAACAGGGGGCGGGTGAAAAACTGTTTTTT. Its translation is CASSEQGAGEKLFF.

The genes are TRBV25-1 and TRBJ2-7, with a tentative D call TRBD1 (5 bases). Germline loops: CDR1 MGHDK, CDR2 SYGVNS. Trimming pared 1 base from V and 3 bases from J, leaving 7 bases between. This CDR3 region has 13 residues. CDR3 nucleotides: TGTGCCAGCAGTGAATGGGGCGGCTACGAGCAGTACTTC. Its translation is CASSEWGGYEQYF.

The chain carries TRBV5-1 and TRBJ2-5, with 7 bases aligning to TRBD1. The J segment lost 5 bases and the V segment lost 4 bases, leaving 11 bases of the junction unmatched. Germline CDR1 and CDR2: SGHRS and YFSETQ. This CDR3 spans 15 amino acids. The CDR3 sequence: CASSQGQLRGETQYF. The DNA of the CDR3 is TGCGCCAGCAGCCAGGGACAGCTGAGGGGGGAGACCCAGTACTTC.

The rearrangement joins TRBV9 to TRBJ2-3; unclear D gene. With 0 bases removed from V and 6 bases from J, the gap between germline ends came to 8 bases. CDR3 size: 13 residues. The germline V gene encodes CDR1 SGDLS and CDR2 YYNGEE. For the CDR3, the DNA is TGTGCCAGCAGCGTAGACGTCGCGGATACGCAGTATTTT. It translates to CASSVDVADTQYF.